This T cell receptor beta chain was captured in a study of blood T cells in healthy people across ages. Broader study findings: As age increased, TCR beta diversity per million T cells fell in a roughly linear fashion. Estimated diversity across one million T cells was deemed an underestimate.

Turning to this clonotype: Its antigen remains unidentified.

A J-beta primer mix and a sample-barcoded 5' primer were used in a second PCR of roughly 6 to 12 cycles. The template-switch adaptor was a 5' adaptor with 12 random nucleotides. It tagged each cDNA molecule. TCRdb reprocessed the 5' RACE reads via MiXCR and lists one record per CDR3 protein. The data contain 700,000 to 800,000 distinct CDR3 sequences, about 40% of them singletons. The CDR3 contains 13 residues. The V gene's germline CDR1 is MNHNS and CDR2 SASEGT. The V end was cut by 3 bases, the J end by 4 bases, with 9 bases between. The sequence came from an older woman in good health. The chain couples TRBV6-1 to TRBJ2-5; no clear D gene. Specimen: blood. CDR3 in DNA: TGTGCCAGCAGTGAGATTAGATCAGAGACCCAGTACTTC. This encodes CASSEIRSETQYF.